The sequence of this TCR beta chain was determined in a study of technical replicates of blood from a few donors. Sequencing used immunoSEQ multiplex PCR; TCRdb keeps in-frame clones, though not all of them. The sample lists 14,000 or so clones, 85% occurring once. V gave up 5 bases and J gave up 1 base; unmatched junction bases: 5. The CDR3 contains 16 residues. Germline lookup yields CDR1 SGHAT and CDR2 FQNNGV. The clonotype originates from a human donor in good health. The material sequenced was PBMCs. This chain joins TRBV11-2 and TRBJ1-5, with 10 bases aligning to TRBD1. CDR3 in DNA: TGTGCCAGCAGCCCCACGGGACAGGGGAGCAATCAGCCCCAGCATTTT. Translation: CASSPTGQGSNQPQHF.